Following are 30 T cell receptor beta chains from one sample sequenced in a study of control samples from healthy donors and cancer patients. Only in-frame clones appear in the TCRdb table, and some are missing; sequencing was by immunoSEQ multiplex PCR. The top ten hold less than 3% of the sample, which has some 56,000 clones, 85% to 95% seen once. The specimen was blood. Receptors originate from a man aged 30 to 45 in good health.

The chain uses TRBV7-9 and TRBJ2-1; tentatively, D is TRBD2 (6 bases). This CDR3 has 15 amino acids. Germline CDR1 is SEHNR and CDR2 is FQNEAQ (reference sequence). V was clipped by 5 bases and J by 1 base, with 12 bases between them. CDR3 protein: CASSTRLVSYNEQFF. DNA of the CDR3: TGTGCCAGCAGCACCCGACTAGTTTCCTACAATGAGCAGTTCTTC.

This chain links TRBV25-1 with TRBJ1-4; D ambiguous. This CDR3 is 15 amino acids long. CDR1 and CDR2 from the germline V gene are MGHDK and SYGVNS. Between the trimmed V and J ends, which lost 5 bases and 5 bases, there was a span of 15 bases. Here the CDR3 DNA reads TGTGCCAGCAGTAGCTGGACGGAACAAAATGAAAAACTGTTTTTT. It encodes CASSSWTEQNEKLFF.

The V and J genes are TRBV6-5 and TRBJ1-1; 7 nucleotides align to TRBD1. The CDR3 has 15 amino acids. Trimming at V came to 4 bases and at J to 6 bases, leaving 11 bases not matched to a gene. In germline, CDR1 is MNHEY, CDR2 SVGAGI. Here the CDR3 reads CASSSSGTATPEAFF. In DNA form, the CDR3 reads TGTGCCAGCAGTTCGTCCGGGACAGCTACCCCTGAAGCTTTCTTT.

This clone was counted once. The CDR3 spells CASSSTGGGYGYTF. The CDR3 DNA reads TGTGCCAGCAGCTCAACAGGGGGAGGCTATGGCTACACCTTC. The J gene is TRBJ1-2, the V gene TRBV7-2, with 8 positions matching TRBD1. The germline V gene has CDR1 SGHTA and CDR2 FQGNSA. This CDR3 is built from 14 residues. V shed 4 bases, J shed 4 bases, and the junction held 5 bases outside the gene matches. Supplemented by reference TRBV7-2 and TRBJ1-2, the full variable domain reads GAGVSQSPSNKVTEKGKDVELRCDPISGHTALYWYRQSLGQGLEFLIYFQGNSAPDKSGLPSDRFSAERTGGSVSTLTIQRTQQEDSAVYLCASSSTGGGYGYTFGSGTRLTVV.

This clone was observed a single time. This chain joins TRBV19 and TRBJ2-3; 8 positions match TRBD1. The CDR3 totals 13 residues. Trimming took 6 bases from V and 5 from J; bases not matched to a gene: 4. Germline V gene lookup returns CDR1 LNHDA and CDR2 SQIVND (reference sequence). The DNA of the CDR3 is TGTGCCAGTAGCAGAACAGGGGGAGATACGCAGTATTTT. It encodes CASSRTGGDTQYF. Drawing the rest from reference TRBV19 and TRBJ2-3, the complete variable domain is DGGITQSPKYLFRKEGQNVTLSCEQNLNHDAMYWYRQDPGQGLRLIYYSQIVNDFQKGDIAEGYSVSREKKESFPLTVTSAQKNPTAFYLCASSRTGGDTQYFGPGTRLTVL.

V is TRBV12-5 and J is TRBJ2-2; D gene ambiguous. CDR1 is LGHNT and CDR2 is FRNRAP in the germline V gene. Trimming took 3 bases from V and 4 from J, leaving 6 bases between them. This CDR3 is 13 amino acids long. The CDR3 sequence: CASGLGSTGELFF. CDR3 nucleotide sequence: TGTGCTAGTGGTTTAGGATCCACCGGGGAGCTGTTTTTT.

This clone was observed a few times. The V call is TRBV28, the J call TRBJ2-1; 7 bases match TRBD1. CDR1 is MDHEN and CDR2 is SYDVKM in the germline V gene. The trim removed 4 bases at V and 0 bases at J, leaving 6 bases unmatched. This CDR3 is 16 amino acids long. The CDR3 bases are TGTGCCAGCAGTTCCTTACAGGGGAGCTCCTACAATGAGCAGTTCTTC. This gives the protein CASSSLQGSSYNEQFF.

V usage is TRBV12-5 and J usage is TRBJ2-1; TRBD2 aligns across 15 bases. The V segment lost 6 bases and the J segment 9 bases; nucleotides outside the gene matches: 9. The CDR3 spans 16 residues. The germline V gene has CDR1 LGHNT and CDR2 FRNRAP. CDR3 sequence (DNA): TGTGCTAGTGGGCCGGATTGGACTAGCGGGAGGGGTGAGCAGTTCTTC. Translated: CASGPDWTSGRGEQFF. Full variable domain (missing parts from reference TRBV12-5 and TRBJ2-1): DARVTQTPRHKVTEMGQEVTMRCQPILGHNTVFWYRQTMMQGLELLAYFRNRAPLDDSGMPKDRFSAEMPDATLATLKIQPSEPRDSAVYFCASGPDWTSGRGEQFFGPGTRLTVL.

As for this clone: The same CDR3 arises from other DNA sequences in this sample as well. The chain joins TRBV30 to TRBJ1-3; D gene uncertain. The ends were cut back, 0 bases at V and 4 bases at J, with 4 bases in the middle. CDR3 length: 12 amino acids. From germline, CDR1 is GTSNPN and CDR2 SVGIG (reference sequence). The CDR3 coding sequence is TGTGCCTGGAGTGTGGGGGGAAACACCATATATTTT. It specifies CAWSVGGNTIYF.

V gene TRBV29-1 combines with J gene TRBJ2-1; D gene unclear. Trimming shortened V by 3 bases and J by 6 bases, and 6 bases separated the two germline ends. CDR1 is SQVTM and CDR2 is ANQGSEA in the germline V gene. CDR3 length: 11 residues. Written as DNA, the CDR3 is TGCAGCGTTGATTTAGGCAATGAGCAGTTCTTC. Amino acid sequence: CSVDLGNEQFF.

The chain recombines TRBV10-3 with TRBJ1-2; D might be TRBD1 (6 bases). CDR1 and CDR2 (germline): ENHRY, SYGVKD. CDR3 length equals 17 residues. Trimming pared 0 bases from V and 0 bases from J, leaving 14 bases between. The CDR3 DNA sequence: TGTGCCATCAGTGAGTCTTGGACAGCTCAAGCTAACTATGGCTACACCTTC. Translated: CAISESWTAQANYGYTF.

This clone has a single count. The chain couples TRBV5-1 to TRBJ1-1; maybe TRBD1 (5 bases). The CDR3 consists of 12 residues. Germline V gene data show CDR1 as SGHRS and CDR2 as YFSETQ. V lost 3 bases, J lost 7 bases, and 10 bases lay in between. Here the CDR3 reads CASSSQGYEAFF. DNA for the CDR3: TGCGCCAGCAGCTCGCAGGGATATGAAGCTTTCTTT.

This chain joins TRBV5-1 and TRBJ2-5; either TRBD1 or TRBD2 may supply D (5 bases each). The CDR3 is 17 residues long. CDR1 and CDR2 (germline): SGHRS, YFSETQ. Trimming took 3 bases from V and 1 from J, leaving 19 bases between them. As DNA, the CDR3 is TGCGCCAGCAGCTGGGCCCCGGGGCCAACACTCCAAGAGACCCAGTACTTC. Translating gives CASSWAPGPTLQETQYF.

V is TRBV7-9 and J is TRBJ2-1, with no clear D. The CDR3 spans 9 residues. V lost 10 bases, J lost 12 bases, and 10 bases lay in between. Germline CDR1 SEHNR, CDR2 FQNEAQ (reference sequence). CDR3 in amino acids: CATQSRQFF. CDR3 DNA: TGTGCCACGCAGTCGAGGCAGTTCTTC.

This clone was counted once. V and J are TRBV4-1 and TRBJ2-1; D is undetermined. V was pared by 0 bases and J by 2 bases, with 11 bases between. The V gene's germline CDR1 is MGHRA and CDR2 YSYEKL. The CDR3 consists of 16 residues. CDR3 sequence reads: CASSQDKGLPYNEQFF. The CDR3 nucleotides are TGCGCCAGCAGCCAAGATAAGGGCCTCCCCTACAATGAGCAGTTCTTC.

The rearrangement links TRBV6-4 to TRBJ2-3; a weak D match, TRBD1 (6 bases). Germline lookup yields CDR1 MRHNA and CDR2 SNTAGT. Trimming removed 8 bases from V and 0 bases from J, with 18 bases in between. The CDR3 has 16 amino acids. CDR3 loop: CASPGPGTTSTDTQYF. CDR3 coding DNA: TGTGCCAGCCCGGGGCCGGGGACAACTAGCACAGATACGCAGTATTTT.

This chain joins TRBV7-6 and TRBJ2-7; D might be TRBD2 (6 bases). CDR3 length equals 15 residues. V dropped 0 bases and J dropped 0 bases, with 9 bases sitting between them. From germline, CDR1 is SGHVS and CDR2 FNYEAQ. CDR3 in DNA: TGTGCCAGCAGCTTAGCGGGGGGAACCTCCTACGAGCAGTACTTC. This encodes CASSLAGGTSYEQYF.

This clone was found once. The chain recombines TRBV15 with TRBJ2-7, with 7 bases fitting TRBD1. This CDR3 spans 14 amino acids. V shed 5 bases and J 2 bases; nucleotides not matched to a gene: 6. Germline loops: CDR1 LNHNV, CDR2 YYDKDF (reference sequence). The CDR3: CATSVTGLPYEQYF. The DNA for the CDR3 is TGTGCCACCAGCGTGACAGGGCTTCCCTACGAGCAGTACTTC.

The rearrangement links TRBV28 to TRBJ1-2, with a possible D match to TRBD1 (6 bases). V lost 6 bases and J 3 bases, leaving 14 bases between the germline ends. Germline V gives CDR1 MDHEN, CDR2 SYDVKM. The CDR3 extends over 14 amino acids. The CDR3 sequence is CASSTPGQHYGYTF. For the CDR3, the DNA is TGTGCCAGCAGCACACCGGGACAACACTATGGCTACACCTTC.

The chain joins TRBV6-5 to TRBJ2-7; 8 nucleotides match TRBD1. V was clipped by 0 bases and J by 3 bases; unmatched bases: 4. Germline V gives CDR1 MNHEY, CDR2 SVGAGI. The CDR3 is made up of 15 amino acids. CDR3 DNA sequence: TGTGCCAGCAGTTACTCGGTCAGGGGGCTCTACGAGCAGTACTTC. Translation: CASSYSVRGLYEQYF.

This clone was seen just once. This chain connects TRBV7-3 to TRBJ2-5; D not certain. The V and J ends lost 2 bases and 3 bases respectively, with 13 bases between them. Per the germline V gene, CDR1 is SGHTA and CDR2 is FQGTGA. The CDR3 contains 15 residues. The CDR3 bases are TGTGCCAGCAGCTTACGTCGGACGGCAGAAGAGACCCAGTACTTC. This sequence encodes CASSLRRTAEETQYF.

The chain carries TRBV27 and TRBJ1-4; TRBD1 matches 11 bases. V lost 3 bases to trimming and J lost 8 bases; unmatched junction nucleotides: 8. CDR1 and CDR2 (germline): MNHEY, SMNVEV (reference sequence). The CDR3 is made up of 16 amino acids. The CDR3 sequence: CASSLWTGGHSEKLFF. CDR3 bases: TGTGCCAGCAGTTTGTGGACAGGGGGCCATAGCGAAAAACTGTTTTTT.

The rearrangement links TRBV4-2 to TRBJ1-5, with no clear D. The CDR3 covers 18 residues. Trimming took off 0 bases at V and 1 base at J, with 16 bases between the two ends. Germline CDR1 LGHNA, CDR2 YNFKEQ. CDR3 DNA: TGTGCCAGCAGCCAAGAAGGCGCGGTCTCCTGGAGCAATCAGCCCCAGCATTTT. Translating it yields CASSQEGAVSWSNQPQHF.

The table lists this clone with a count of one. This chain joins TRBV6-2 or TRBV6-3 and TRBJ2-7; no clear D. The ends were cut back, 6 bases at V and 9 bases at J, with 12 bases in the middle. The length of the CDR3 is 11 residues. Per the germline V gene, CDR1 is MNHEY and CDR2 is SVGEGT. CDR3 nucleotide sequence: TGTGCCAGCAGCACAGTCAAGGGGCAGTACTTC. It yields the protein CASSTVKGQYF.

V usage is TRBV5-4 and J usage is TRBJ2-3, with D possibly matching TRBD1 (5 bases). This CDR3 has 13 amino acids. V shed 3 bases and J shed 3 bases, with 8 bases lying between them. CDR1 and CDR2 (germline): SGHNT, YYREEE (reference sequence). CDR3 bases: TGTGCCAGCAGCTGGACATTAACAGATACGCAGTATTTT. This translates into CASSWTLTDTQYF.

J is TRBJ2-2 and V is TRBV6-1; possibly TRBD1 or TRBD2 for D (5 bases each). With 7 bases removed from V and 6 bases from J, the gap between germline ends came to 9 bases. The CDR3 is made up of 12 amino acids. The V gene's germline CDR1 is MNHNS and CDR2 SASEGT. The CDR3 DNA sequence: TGTGCCAGCACCTGGGACGCCGGGGAGCTGTTTTTT. Its protein product is CASTWDAGELFF.

This chain connects TRBV7-9 to TRBJ2-2; D possibly matches TRBD1 or TRBD2 (5 bases each). The V gene's germline CDR1 is SEHNR and CDR2 FQNEAQ (reference sequence). V was trimmed by 3 bases and J by 5 bases, leaving 19 bases between them. The CDR3 is made up of 17 amino acids. CDR3 in DNA: TGTGCCAGCAGCTTGGGTTGGGAGACAGAACTAACCGGGGAGCTGTTTTTT. This gives the protein CASSLGWETELTGELFF. Based on the CDR3 plus reference TRBV7-9 and TRBJ2-2, the full variable domain is DTGVSQNPRHKITKRGQNVTFRCDPISEHNRLYWYRQTLGQGPEFLTYFQNEAQLEKSRLLSDRFSAERPKGSFSTLEIQRTEQGDSAMYLCASSLGWETELTGELFFGEGSRLTVL.

This rearrangement joins TRBV9 to TRBJ2-7; D may be TRBD2 (6 bases). The CDR3 sequence is 15 residues long. Germline lookup yields CDR1 SGDLS and CDR2 YYNGEE. The V and J ends lost 2 bases and 1 base respectively, with 13 bases between them. In DNA, the CDR3 is TGTGCCAGCAGCGTCTCAATAGCGGATTCCTACGAGCAGTACTTC. Translation: CASSVSIADSYEQYF.

V gene TRBV2 combines with J gene TRBJ2-2; 7 nucleotides line up with TRBD1. The V gene end was trimmed by 5 bases and the J gene end by 4 bases; junction bases not matched to a gene: 4. Germline V gene data show CDR1 as SNHLY and CDR2 as FYNNEI. This CDR3 contains 14 residues. For the CDR3, the DNA is TGTGCCAGCAGTACAGGGGTGGCCACCGGGGAGCTGTTTTTT. Protein: CASSTGVATGELFF.

The gene calls are TRBV5-1 and TRBJ2-1; perhaps TRBD2 as D (6 bases). V was cut by 5 bases and J by 6 bases, with 12 bases left in between. Looked up from germline, CDR1 is SGHRS and CDR2 is YFSETQ. This CDR3 spans 13 amino acids. CDR3 amino acids: CASSSGTSNEQFF. CDR3 nucleotides: TGCGCCAGCAGTTCCGGGACTTCCAATGAGCAGTTCTTC.